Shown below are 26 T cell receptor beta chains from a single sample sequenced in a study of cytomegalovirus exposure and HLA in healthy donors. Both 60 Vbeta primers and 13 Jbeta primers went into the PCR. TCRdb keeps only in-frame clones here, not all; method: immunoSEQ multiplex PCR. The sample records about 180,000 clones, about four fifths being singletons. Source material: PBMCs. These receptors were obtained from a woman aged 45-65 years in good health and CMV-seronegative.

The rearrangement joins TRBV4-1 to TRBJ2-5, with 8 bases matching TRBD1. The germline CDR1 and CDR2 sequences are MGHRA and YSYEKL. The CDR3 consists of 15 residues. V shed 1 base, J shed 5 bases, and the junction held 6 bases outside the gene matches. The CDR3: CASSQVRGRGETQYF. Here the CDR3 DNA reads TGCGCCAGCAGCCAAGTCAGGGGGCGCGGTGAGACCCAGTACTTC.

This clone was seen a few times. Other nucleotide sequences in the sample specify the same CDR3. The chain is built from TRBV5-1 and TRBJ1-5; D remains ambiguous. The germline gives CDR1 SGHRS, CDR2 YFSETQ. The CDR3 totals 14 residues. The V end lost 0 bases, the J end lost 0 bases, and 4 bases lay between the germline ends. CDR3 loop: CASSLDSSNQPQHF. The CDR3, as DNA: TGCGCCAGCAGCTTGGACAGTAGCAATCAGCCCCAGCATTTT.

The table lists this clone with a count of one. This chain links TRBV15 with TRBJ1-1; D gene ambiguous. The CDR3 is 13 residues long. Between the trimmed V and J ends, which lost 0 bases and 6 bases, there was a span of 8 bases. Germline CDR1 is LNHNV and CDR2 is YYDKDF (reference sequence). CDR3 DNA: TGTGCCACCAGCAGAGAGTTCGGGGCTGAAGCTTTCTTT. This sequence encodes CATSREFGAEAFF.

CDR3 sequence reads: CASSRDTANEKLFF. For the CDR3, the DNA is TGTGCCAGCTCCCGGGACACGGCTAATGAAAAACTGTTTTTT. This chain connects TRBV6-5 to TRBJ1-4; D perhaps matches TRBD1 (6 bases). This CDR3 comprises 14 residues. The V gene lost 8 bases and the J gene lost 3 bases, with 13 bases spanning the gap. Per germline, CDR1 MNHEY and CDR2 SVGAGI.

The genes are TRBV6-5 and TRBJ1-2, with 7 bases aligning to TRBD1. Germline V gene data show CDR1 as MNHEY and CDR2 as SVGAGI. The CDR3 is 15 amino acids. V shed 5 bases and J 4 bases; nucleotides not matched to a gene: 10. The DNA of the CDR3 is TGTGCCAGCAGTATCTCCCTTGGACAGGCCTATGGCTACACCTTC. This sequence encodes CASSISLGQAYGYTF.

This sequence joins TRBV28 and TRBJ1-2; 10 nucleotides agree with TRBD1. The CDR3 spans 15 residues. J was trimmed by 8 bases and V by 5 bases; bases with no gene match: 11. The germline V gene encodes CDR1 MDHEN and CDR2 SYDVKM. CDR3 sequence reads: CASSGQTGTGVGYTF. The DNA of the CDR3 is TGTGCCAGCAGTGGGCAGACCGGGACAGGGGTCGGCTACACCTTC.

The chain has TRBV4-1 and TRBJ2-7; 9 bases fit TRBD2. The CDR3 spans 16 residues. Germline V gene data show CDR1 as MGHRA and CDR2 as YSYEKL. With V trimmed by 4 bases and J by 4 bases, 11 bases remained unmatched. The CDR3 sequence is CASSLTRAGGIYEQYF. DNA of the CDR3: TGCGCCAGCAGCCTGACGCGAGCGGGGGGAATTTACGAGCAGTACTTC.

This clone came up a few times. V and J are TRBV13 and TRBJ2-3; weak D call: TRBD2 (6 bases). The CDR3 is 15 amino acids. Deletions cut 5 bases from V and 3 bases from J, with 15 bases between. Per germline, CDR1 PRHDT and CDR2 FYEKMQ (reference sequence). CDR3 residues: CASSLRGGGTDTQYF. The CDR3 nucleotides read TGTGCCAGCAGCCTTCGGGGCGGAGGGACAGATACGCAGTATTTT.

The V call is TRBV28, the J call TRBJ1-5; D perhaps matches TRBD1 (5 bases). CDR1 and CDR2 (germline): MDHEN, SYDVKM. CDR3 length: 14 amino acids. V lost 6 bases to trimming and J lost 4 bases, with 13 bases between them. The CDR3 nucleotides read TGTGCCAGCAGCCCGGGACTGATGAATCAGCCCCAGCATTTT. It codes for CASSPGLMNQPQHF.

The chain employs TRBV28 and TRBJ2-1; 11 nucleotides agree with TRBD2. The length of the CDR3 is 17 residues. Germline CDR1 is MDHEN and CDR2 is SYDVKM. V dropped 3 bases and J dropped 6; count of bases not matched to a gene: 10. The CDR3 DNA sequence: TGTGCCAGCAGTTTTTTAGCGGGAGGGCCGAGAGGCAATGAGCAGTTCTTC. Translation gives CASSFLAGGPRGNEQFF.

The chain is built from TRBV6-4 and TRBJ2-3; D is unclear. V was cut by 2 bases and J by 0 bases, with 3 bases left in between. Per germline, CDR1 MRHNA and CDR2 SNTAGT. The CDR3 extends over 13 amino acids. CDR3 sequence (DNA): TGTGCCAGCAGTGACGGCAGCACAGATACGCAGTATTTT. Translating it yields CASSDGSTDTQYF.

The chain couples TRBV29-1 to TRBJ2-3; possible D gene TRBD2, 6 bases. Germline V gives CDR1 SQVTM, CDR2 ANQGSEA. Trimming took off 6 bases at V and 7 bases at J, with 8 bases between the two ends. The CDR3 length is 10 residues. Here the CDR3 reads CSVGDYTQYF. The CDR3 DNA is TGCAGCGTGGGGGACTATACGCAGTATTTT.

The chain's CDR3 is CASSKREGRNTGELFF. The CDR3 nucleotides are TGTGCCAGCAGTAAGCGGGAGGGCCGTAACACCGGGGAGCTGTTTTTT. The chain couples TRBV2 to TRBJ2-2, with 10 bases lining up with TRBD2. Looked up from germline, CDR1 is SNHLY and CDR2 is FYNNEI. Germline trimming cut 5 bases from V and 2 bases from J; bases unmatched to any gene: 5. The CDR3 is made up of 16 amino acids.

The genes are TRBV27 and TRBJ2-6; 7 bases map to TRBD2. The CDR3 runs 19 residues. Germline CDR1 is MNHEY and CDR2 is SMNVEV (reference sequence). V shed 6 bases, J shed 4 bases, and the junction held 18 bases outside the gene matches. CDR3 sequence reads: CASSGGLGPVGVGANVLTF. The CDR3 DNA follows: TGTGCCAGCAGCGGGGGGTTAGGCCCCGTGGGGGTCGGGGCCAACGTCCTGACTTTC.

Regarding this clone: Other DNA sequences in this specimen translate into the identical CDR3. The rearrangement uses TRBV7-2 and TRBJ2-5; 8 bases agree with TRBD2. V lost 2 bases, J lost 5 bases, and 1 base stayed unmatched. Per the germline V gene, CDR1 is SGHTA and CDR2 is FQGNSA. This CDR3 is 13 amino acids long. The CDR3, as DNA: TGTGCCAGCAGCTTATCGGGGGGGGAGACCCAGTACTTC. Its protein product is CASSLSGGETQYF.

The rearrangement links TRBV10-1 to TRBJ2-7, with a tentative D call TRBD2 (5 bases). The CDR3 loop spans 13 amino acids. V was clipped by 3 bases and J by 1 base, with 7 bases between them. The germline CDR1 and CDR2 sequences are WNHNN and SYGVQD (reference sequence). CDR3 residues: CASSEGGSYEQYF. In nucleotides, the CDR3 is TGCGCCAGCAGTGAAGGAGGTTCCTACGAGCAGTACTTC.

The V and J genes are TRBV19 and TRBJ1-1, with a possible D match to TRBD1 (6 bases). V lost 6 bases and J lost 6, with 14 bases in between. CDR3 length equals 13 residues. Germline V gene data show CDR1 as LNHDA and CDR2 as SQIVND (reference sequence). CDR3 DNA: TGTGCCAGTAGCGAAAGACAGGCCCCTGAAGCTTTCTTT. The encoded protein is CASSERQAPEAFF. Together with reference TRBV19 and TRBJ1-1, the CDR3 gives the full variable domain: DGGITQSPKYLFRKEGQNVTLSCEQNLNHDAMYWYRQDPGQGLRLIYYSQIVNDFQKGDIAEGYSVSREKKESFPLTVTSAQKNPTAFYLCASSERQAPEAFFGQGTRLTVV.

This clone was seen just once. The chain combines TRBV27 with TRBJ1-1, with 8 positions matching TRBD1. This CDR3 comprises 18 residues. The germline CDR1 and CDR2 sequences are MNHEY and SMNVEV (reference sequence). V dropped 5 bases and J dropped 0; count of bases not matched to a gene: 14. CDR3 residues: CASSPIRNRGGLNTEAFF. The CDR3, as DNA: TGTGCCAGCAGTCCTATTAGGAACAGGGGGGGGTTGAACACTGAAGCTTTCTTT.

In DNA, the CDR3 is TGTGCCAGCTCGGGGACAGGAGTTCTTAACTATGGCTACACCTTC. It codes for CASSGTGVLNYGYTF. The rearrangement links TRBV18 to TRBJ1-2; TRBD1 matches at 8 bases. J gave up 1 base and V 6 bases, and 7 bases lay outside the gene matches. CDR3 length equals 15 residues. The germline V gene encodes CDR1 KGHSH and CDR2 LQKENI.

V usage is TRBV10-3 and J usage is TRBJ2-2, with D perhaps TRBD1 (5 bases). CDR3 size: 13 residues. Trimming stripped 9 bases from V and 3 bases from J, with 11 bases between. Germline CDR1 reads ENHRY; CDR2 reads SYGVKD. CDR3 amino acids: CAIRGQDTGELFF. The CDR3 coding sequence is TGTGCCATAAGGGGCCAGGACACCGGGGAGCTGTTTTTT.

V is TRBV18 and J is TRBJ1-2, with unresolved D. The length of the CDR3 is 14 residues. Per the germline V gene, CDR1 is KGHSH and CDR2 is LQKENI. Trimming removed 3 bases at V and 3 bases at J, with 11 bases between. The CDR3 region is CASSPSVRDYGYTF. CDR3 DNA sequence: TGTGCCAGCTCACCGTCGGTGCGGGACTATGGCTACACCTTC.

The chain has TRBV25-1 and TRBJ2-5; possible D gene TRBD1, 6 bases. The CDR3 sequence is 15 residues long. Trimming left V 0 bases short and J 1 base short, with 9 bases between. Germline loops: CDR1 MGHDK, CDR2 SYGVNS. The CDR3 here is CASSEYAGAQETQYF. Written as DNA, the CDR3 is TGTGCCAGCAGTGAATATGCAGGGGCCCAAGAGACCCAGTACTTC.

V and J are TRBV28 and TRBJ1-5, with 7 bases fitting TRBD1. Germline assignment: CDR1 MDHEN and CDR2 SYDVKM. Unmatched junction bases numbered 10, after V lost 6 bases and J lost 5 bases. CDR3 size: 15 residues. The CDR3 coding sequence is TGTGCCAGCAGAACAGTCGGGACAGAGTATCAGCCCCAGCATTTT. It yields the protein CASRTVGTEYQPQHF.

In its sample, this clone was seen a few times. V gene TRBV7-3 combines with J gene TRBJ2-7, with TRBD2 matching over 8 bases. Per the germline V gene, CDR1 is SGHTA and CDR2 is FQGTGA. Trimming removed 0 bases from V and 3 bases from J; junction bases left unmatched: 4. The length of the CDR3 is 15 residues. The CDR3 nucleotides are TGTGCCAGCAGCTTAACCCCGGGGGGGGGCTACGAGCAGTACTTC. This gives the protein CASSLTPGGGYEQYF.

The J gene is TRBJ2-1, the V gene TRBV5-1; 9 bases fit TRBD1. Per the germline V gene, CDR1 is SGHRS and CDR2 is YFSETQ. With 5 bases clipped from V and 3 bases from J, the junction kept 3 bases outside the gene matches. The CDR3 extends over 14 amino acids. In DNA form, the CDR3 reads TGCGCCAGCAGACGGGACAGGGACTACAATGAGCAGTTCTTC. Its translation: CASRRDRDYNEQFF.

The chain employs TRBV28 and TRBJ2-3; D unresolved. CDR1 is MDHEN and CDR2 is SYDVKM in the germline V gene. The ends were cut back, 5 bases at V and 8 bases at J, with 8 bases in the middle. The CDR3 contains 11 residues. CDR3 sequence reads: CASSVPGTQYF. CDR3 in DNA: TGTGCCAGCAGTGTTCCAGGTACGCAGTATTTT.